This is a list of T cell receptor beta chains from one sample in a study of T cell responses to AZD1222 COVID-19 vaccine. This table comes from immunoSEQ multiplex PCR, and its TCRdb copy is limited to in-frame clones, with some not included. The sample consists of some 150,000 clones, 85% to 95% of them appearing once. This specimen consisted of peripheral blood, obtained on day 0 of AZD1222 vaccination. Receptors originate from an adult in good health. Both conserved end residues are part of each CDR3. The D gene is left open where the match is weak. Clone size is shown for a subset of rows, as once, few, many or a class of expanded clone.

>TRBV6-5|TRBJ1-1|NA|NA
CASSYSTGMNTEAFF
TGTGCCAGCAGTTACTCGACGGGGATGAACACTGAAGCTTTCTTT
>TRBV19|TRBJ1-2|TRBD1|NA
CASSRDRLNYGYTF
TGTGCCAGTAGCCGGGACAGACTTAACTATGGCTACACCTTC
>TRBV7-6|TRBJ1-5|NA|NA
CASSPWSNQPQHF
TGTGCCAGCAGCCCCTGGAGCAATCAGCCCCAGCATTTT
>TRBV2|TRBJ2-1|TRBD1|NA
CASSDWGTGDNEQFF
TGTGCCAGCAGTGATTGGGGGACAGGCGACAATGAGCAGTTCTTC
>TRBV7-9|TRBJ1-1|NA|NA
CASGDQNTEAFF
TGTGCCAGCGGGGACCAGAACACTGAAGCTTTCTTT
>TRBV19|TRBJ2-2|NA|once
CASSIEVQGRAGELFF
TGTGCCAGTAGTATAGAGGTCCAGGGGAGGGCCGGGGAGCTGTTTTTT
>TRBV18|TRBJ1-2|NA|NA
CASSPGMQGTNGYTF
TGTGCCAGCTCACCAGGCATGCAGGGGACTAATGGCTACACCTTC
>TRBV12-5|TRBJ2-7|NA|NA
CASGLALPGPGGEQYF
TGTGCTAGTGGTTTGGCTCTTCCAGGCCCCGGGGGCGAGCAGTACTTC
>TRBV29-1|TRBJ1-2|TRBD1|few
CSVQGGSEGYTF
TGCAGCGTGCAGGGGGGATCGGAAGGCTACACCTTC
>TRBV19|TRBJ2-3|NA|NA
CASSIPFHTYF
TGTGCCAGTAGTATCCCCTTCCACACGTATTTT
>TRBV19|TRBJ1-4|NA|NA
CASSIGPGLNEKLFF
TGTGCCAGTAGTATTGGGCCAGGTCTAAATGAAAAACTGTTTTTT
>TRBV5-1|TRBJ1-1|TRBD1|NA
CASSYTGDTEAFF
TGCGCCAGCAGCTATACAGGGGACACTGAAGCTTTCTTT
>TRBV6-5|TRBJ1-2|NA|NA
CASSYRGGEDLYGYTF
TGTGCCAGCAGTTACCGGGGCGGGGAAGACCTCTATGGCTACACCTTC
>TRBV4-1|TRBJ1-1|NA|NA
CASSLGGNGYTEAFF
TGCGCCAGCAGTCTCGGTGGGAATGGGTACACTGAAGCTTTCTTT
>TRBV5-1|TRBJ1-3|NA|NA
CASSGNRASGNTIYF
TGCGCCAGCAGCGGAAACAGAGCCTCTGGAAACACCATATATTTT
>TRBV7-9|TRBJ1-1|NA|NA
CASSTTATGPNTEAFF
TGTGCCAGCAGCACTACGGCGACAGGACCAAACACTGAAGCTTTCTTT
>TRBV6-2/TRBV6-3|TRBJ1-3|NA|NA
CASSRGLSGNTIYF
TGTGCCAGCAGCCGGGGCTTATCTGGAAACACCATATATTTT
>TRBV4-1|TRBJ2-7|NA|NA
CASSQRQSTLYEQYF
TGCGCCAGCAGCCAACGCCAGTCTACCCTCTACGAGCAGTACTTC
>TRBV5-1|TRBJ1-6|NA|once
CASSLAGGGDSPLHF
TGCGCCAGCAGCTTGGCCGGGGGCGGTGATTCACCCCTCCACTTT
>TRBV18|TRBJ2-5|TRBD1|NA
CASSPGQGETQYF
TGTGCCAGCTCACCGGGACAGGGAGAGACCCAGTACTTC
>TRBV6-5|TRBJ1-1|NA|NA
CASRPTMNTEAFF
TGTGCCAGTAGGCCCACCATGAACACTGAAGCTTTCTTT
>TRBV5-6|TRBJ2-5|NA|NA
CASSPQSGTPFVETQYF
TGTGCCAGCAGCCCCCAGTCCGGGACACCTTTTGTAGAGACCCAGTACTTC
>TRBV6-2/TRBV6-3|TRBJ2-3|NA|NA
CASSGGPPQDTQYF
TGTGCCAGCAGCGGGGGGCCCCCCCAAGATACGCAGTATTTT
>TRBV19|TRBJ1-6|TRBD1|once
CASQMAGGNSPLHF
TGTGCCAGCCAAATGGCAGGGGGCAACTCACCCCTCCACTTT
>TRBV6-6|TRBJ2-7|NA|NA
CASSYAVSDLQYF
TGTGCCAGCAGTTACGCTGTCTCAGATCTTCAGTACTTC
>TRBV7-6|TRBJ1-1|NA|NA
CASKLRLSGEAFF
TGTGCCAGCAAACTTCGGCTATCGGGTGAAGCTTTCTTT
>TRBV27|TRBJ1-6|NA|once
CASSWRDSNSPLHF
TGTGCCAGCAGTTGGAGAGATAGTAATTCACCCCTCCACTTT
>TRBV5-1|TRBJ1-6|TRBD1|once
CASSLQGQGQGPPLHF
TGCGCCAGCAGCTTGCAAGGGCAGGGACAGGGCCCACCCCTCCACTTT
>TRBV5-4|TRBJ2-1|NA|NA
CASSLGLNEQFF
TGTGCCAGCAGCCTGGGGTTGAATGAGCAGTTCTTC
>TRBV7-9|TRBJ2-5|TRBD2|NA
CASSSGGLETQYF
TGTGCCAGCAGCTCGGGGGGTTTGGAGACCCAGTACTTC
>TRBV7-8|TRBJ1-1|NA|NA
CASSQPGRQKKAFF
TGTGCCAGCAGCCAACCGGGACGGCAAAAAAAAGCTTTCTTT
>TRBV7-9|TRBJ2-3|TRBD1|NA
CASSLGPVQQGAKDTQYF
TGTGCCAGCAGCCTGGGGCCCGTACAACAGGGGGCAAAAGATACGCAGTATTTT
>TRBV18|TRBJ2-1|NA|NA
CASSPPNGGPYNEQFF
TGTGCCAGCTCACCACCGAACGGGGGGCCCTACAATGAGCAGTTCTTC
>TRBV24-1|TRBJ1-4|NA|NA
CATSDLSRSHNEKLFF
TGTGCCACCAGTGATTTGAGCAGGAGCCACAATGAAAAACTGTTTTTT
>TRBV12-3/TRBV12-4|TRBJ1-1|NA|NA
CASSLGPGTEAFF
TGTGCCAGCAGTTTAGGTCCGGGGACTGAAGCTTTCTTT
>TRBV12-1|TRBJ2-1|NA|once
CASIPKRGYRRGEQFF
TGTGCCAGCATTCCTAAGCGGGGGTATCGCCGGGGTGAGCAGTTCTTC
>TRBV18|TRBJ1-4|NA|NA
CASSLAGVGEKLFF
TGTGCCAGCTCACTGGCAGGTGTAGGAGAAAAACTGTTTTTT
>TRBV28|TRBJ2-7|NA|NA
CASRRQGGYEQYF
TGTGCCAGCAGGCGGCAGGGAGGCTACGAGCAGTACTTC
>TRBV14|TRBJ1-3|TRBD1|NA
CASSPQGARNTIYF
TGTGCCAGCAGCCCACAGGGGGCGAGAAACACCATATATTTT
>TRBV5-6|TRBJ2-3|TRBD1|NA
CASSWGTGPDTQYF
TGTGCCAGCAGCTGGGGGACAGGGCCAGATACGCAGTATTTT
>TRBV28|TRBJ1-2|NA|NA
CASRVHRATNYGYTF
TGTGCCAGCAGGGTTCACAGGGCCACTAACTATGGCTACACCTTC
>TRBV6-2/TRBV6-3|TRBJ2-3|TRBD2|NA
CASSTSHSSGGTDTQYF
TGTGCCAGCAGCACGTCACACTCTAGCGGGGGCACAGATACGCAGTATTTT
>TRBV2|TRBJ1-6|NA|once
CASSETTDSPLHF
TGTGCCAGCAGTGAAACTACCGATTCACCCCTCCACTTT
>TRBV9|TRBJ2-3|NA|few
CASSPRDGAGADTQYF
TGTGCCAGCAGCCCTCGAGACGGAGCCGGCGCAGATACGCAGTATTTT
>TRBV19|TRBJ1-1|NA|NA
CASSLRTVNTEAFF
TGTGCCAGTAGTTTAAGGACAGTGAACACTGAAGCTTTCTTT
>TRBV7-3|TRBJ2-3|NA|NA
CASSLIFGADTQYF
TGTGCCAGCAGCTTAATTTTCGGGGCAGATACGCAGTATTTT
>TRBV9|TRBJ2-2|TRBD1|NA
CASSAGGGNTGELFF
TGTGCCAGCAGCGCAGGGGGTGGGAACACCGGGGAGCTGTTTTTT
>TRBV18|TRBJ1-2|NA|NA
CASSPPMLARGPGYTF
TGTGCCAGCTCACCACCGATGTTGGCGCGGGGGCCTGGCTACACCTTC
>TRBV6-1|TRBJ2-7|TRBD2|NA
CASSGRTSGSSYEQYF
TGTGCCAGCAGTGGTCGGACTAGCGGCAGCTCCTACGAGCAGTACTTC
>TRBV19|TRBJ1-5|NA|NA
CASSITPSGPQHF
TGTGCCAGTAGTATAACACCCTCGGGGCCCCAGCATTTT
>TRBV9|TRBJ1-3|NA|NA
CASSVAWGAGNTIYF
TGTGCCAGCAGCGTAGCCTGGGGGGCAGGAAACACCATATATTTT
>TRBV6-2/TRBV6-3|TRBJ2-3|NA|NA
CASSYPSTDTQYF
TGTGCCAGCAGTTACCCCAGCACAGATACGCAGTATTTT
>TRBV24-1|TRBJ1-5|NA|NA
CATSGRDQPQHF
TGTGCCACCAGTGGTAGGGATCAGCCCCAGCATTTT
>TRBV21-1|TRBJ1-2|NA|NA
CAPWGVGYGYTF
TGTGCCCCTTGGGGGGTCGGCTATGGCTACACCTTC
>TRBV28|TRBJ1-4|TRBD1|NA
CAIGDRGQAYEKLFF
TGTGCCATCGGCGACAGGGGGCAGGCATATGAAAAACTGTTTTTT
>TRBV13|TRBJ2-7|TRBD2|NA
CASSLVSLAGGQVEQYF
TGTGCCAGCAGCTTAGTGTCACTAGCGGGGGGGCAGGTCGAGCAGTACTTC
>TRBV3-1/TRBV3-2|TRBJ1-6|NA|NA
CASSPTTGSQSPLHF
TGTGCCAGCAGCCCCACGACAGGTTCGCAGTCACCCCTCCACTTT
>TRBV4-2|TRBJ1-4|NA|once
CASSAGQTNEKLFF
TGTGCCAGCAGCGCTGGACAGACTAATGAAAAACTGTTTTTT
>TRBV24-1|TRBJ2-5|NA|NA
CATSDLSDLQETQYF
TGTGCCACCAGTGATTTATCGGACTTGCAAGAGACCCAGTACTTC